This T cell receptor beta chain came from a study of T cells in Graves' hyperthyroidism and ophthalmopathy. Whole-study findings and limits: Researchers report that a 13 V-J model separated ophthalmopathy from stable hyperthyroidism. Among thyroid clonotypes expanded above 0.001, most also appeared in blood.

TCR beta CDR3 regions were amplified from RNA transcripts. The HTBI primer set drove a first-round RT-PCR of the TCR CDR3. TCRdb re-called the multiplex PCR reads through MiXCR, storing one row per CDR3 protein. In the table there are about 350,000 distinct CDR3 sequences, around 18% of which are singletons. This clonotype was picked up many times. Its specificity is unknown. Ophthalmopathy cases scored 3 or more on the Clinical Activity Score and 4 or more on NOSPECS grade, with duration below 3 months. The TCR was taken from a woman in her forties with Graves' ophthalmopathy. The sample comprised blood.

As DNA, the CDR3 is TGTGCCAGCAGTTACGGTCCTGAAGCTTTCTTT. It specifies CASSYGPEAFF. The chain is built from TRBV6-2 or TRBV6-3 and TRBJ1-1; D gene uncertain. The V end was cut by 2 bases, the J end by 6 bases, with 4 bases between. Germline CDR1 is MNHEY and CDR2 is SVGEGT. The length of the CDR3 is 11 residues.